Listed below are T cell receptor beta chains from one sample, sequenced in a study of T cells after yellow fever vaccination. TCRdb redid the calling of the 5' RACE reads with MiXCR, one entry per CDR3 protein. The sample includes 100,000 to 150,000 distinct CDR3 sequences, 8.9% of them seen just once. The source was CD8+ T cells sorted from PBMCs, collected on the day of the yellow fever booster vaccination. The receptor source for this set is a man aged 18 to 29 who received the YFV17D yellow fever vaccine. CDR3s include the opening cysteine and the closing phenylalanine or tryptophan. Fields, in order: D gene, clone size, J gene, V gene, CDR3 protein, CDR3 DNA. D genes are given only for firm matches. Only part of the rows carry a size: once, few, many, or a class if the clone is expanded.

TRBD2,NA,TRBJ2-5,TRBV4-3,CASSPRWGAGGLETQYF,TGCGCCAGCAGCCCCCGCTGGGGAGCGGGGGGGTTGGAGACCCAGTACTTC
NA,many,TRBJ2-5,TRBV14,CASSQDQQWNETQYF,TGTGCCAGCAGCCAAGATCAACAGTGGAACGAGACCCAGTACTTC
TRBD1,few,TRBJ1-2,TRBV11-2,CASSSRTGGYTF,TGTGCCAGCAGCTCCCGGACAGGTGGCTACACCTTC
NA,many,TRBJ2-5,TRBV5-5,CASSKETQYF,TGTGCCAGTAGTAAAGAGACCCAGTACTTC
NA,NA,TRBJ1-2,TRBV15,CATSNSLGVYGYTF,TGTGCCACCAGCAACTCTCTTGGAGTCTATGGCTACACCTTC
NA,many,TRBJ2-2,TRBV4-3,CASSQDRVSPGGELFF,TGCGCCAGCAGCCAAGATCGGGTTAGCCCGGGCGGGGAGCTGTTTTTT
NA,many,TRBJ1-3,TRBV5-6,CASSYRTGTENRNTIYF,TGTGCCAGCAGCTACCGCACCGGGACCGAAAATAGGAACACCATATATTTT
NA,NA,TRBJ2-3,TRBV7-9,CASTPTIIFGTDTQYF,TGTGCCAGCACCCCCACCATTATATTCGGCACAGATACGCAGTATTTT
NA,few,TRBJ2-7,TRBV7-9,CASSPGLSGVSYEQYF,TGTGCCAGCAGCCCCGGACTTTCTGGAGTATCCTACGAGCAGTACTTC
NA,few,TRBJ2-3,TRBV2,CASSSQGKSRYTDTQYF,TGTGCCAGCAGCTCGCAGGGGAAAAGCAGATACACAGATACGCAGTATTTT
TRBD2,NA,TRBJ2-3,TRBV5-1,CASSYAGGTDTQYF,TGCGCCAGCAGCTACGCGGGGGGCACAGATACGCAGTATTTT
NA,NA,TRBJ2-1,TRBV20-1,CSASFRDIGAHNEQFF,TGCAGTGCTAGTTTCCGGGACATTGGCGCCCACAATGAGCAGTTCTTC
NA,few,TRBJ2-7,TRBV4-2,CASSQDTGINEQYF,TGTGCCAGCAGCCAAGATACAGGGATCAACGAGCAGTACTTC
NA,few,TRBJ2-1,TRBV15,CATSTQGRNYNEQFF,TGTGCCACCAGCACTCAAGGACGGAACTACAATGAGCAGTTCTTC
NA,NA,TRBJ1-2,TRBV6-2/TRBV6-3,CASSSGTNYGYTF,TGTGCCAGCAGTTCCGGCACTAACTATGGCTACACCTTC
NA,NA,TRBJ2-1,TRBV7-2,CASSPFGFGLSFF,TGTGCCAGCAGCCCCTTCGGGTTCGGGTTGTCGTTCTTC
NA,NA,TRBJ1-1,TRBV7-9,CASSLGQFEAFF,TGTGCCAGCAGCCTCGGACAGTTTGAAGCTTTCTTT
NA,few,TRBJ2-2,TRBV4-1,CASSEPTNTGELFF,TGCGCCAGCAGCGAACCTACGAACACCGGGGAGCTGTTTTTT
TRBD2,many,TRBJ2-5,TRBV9,CASSGSSGTRPSPETQYF,TGTGCCAGCAGCGGATCCTCCGGGACTAGGCCTTCCCCAGAGACCCAGTACTTC
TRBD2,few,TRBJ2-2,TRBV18,CASSSGLAGGHTGELFF,TGTGCCAGCTCGTCGGGACTAGCGGGGGGCCACACCGGGGAGCTGTTTTTT
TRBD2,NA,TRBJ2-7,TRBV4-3,CASSQIAGGRAYEQYF,TGCGCCAGCAGCCAAATCGCGGGGGGCCGTGCTTACGAGCAGTACTTC
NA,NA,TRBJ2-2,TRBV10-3,CAINRGSNTGELFF,TGTGCCATCAACCGGGGGTCGAACACCGGGGAGCTGTTTTTT
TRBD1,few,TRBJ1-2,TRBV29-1,CSVAGTGGDGYTF,TGCAGCGTAGCCGGGACAGGGGGCGATGGCTACACCTTC
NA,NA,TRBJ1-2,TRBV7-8,CASSLGRVGGYGYTF,TGTGCCAGCAGCTTAGGCAGGGTTGGGGGCTATGGCTACACCTTC
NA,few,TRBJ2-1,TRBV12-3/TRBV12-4,CASSRLEPEQFF,TGTGCCAGCAGTCGTCTAGAACCTGAGCAGTTCTTC
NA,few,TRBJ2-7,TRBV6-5,CASMAGHSYEQYF,TGTGCCAGTATGGCGGGCCACTCCTACGAGCAGTACTTC
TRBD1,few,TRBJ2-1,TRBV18,CASSPPGQGYNEQFF,TGTGCCAGCTCACCACCGGGACAGGGGTACAATGAGCAGTTCTTC
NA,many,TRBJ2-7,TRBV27,CASCPLTGHEQYF,TGTGCCAGCTGCCCCCTGACGGGGCACGAGCAGTACTTC
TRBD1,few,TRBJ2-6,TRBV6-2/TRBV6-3,CASSYTRGPGANVLTF,TGTGCCAGCAGTTACACCAGGGGGCCTGGGGCCAACGTCCTGACTTTC